Listed here are 22 T cell receptor beta chains from one sample, sequenced in a study of T cells in Graves' hyperthyroidism and ophthalmopathy. The investigators amplified TCR beta CDR3 regions from RNA transcripts. First-round RT-PCR with HTBI primers amplified the TCR CDR3 region. TCRdb recomputed calls from the multiplex PCR reads with MiXCR, one row per CDR3 protein. The table has some 300,000 distinct CDR3 sequences, approximately 14% seen once; the top ten hold 7% to 9.5%. Specimen: blood. These TCRs come from a woman aged 40 to 50 with Graves' hyperthyroidism.

This clonotype was detected many times. The V and J genes are TRBV10-3 and TRBJ1-5; no clear D. Trimming removed 4 bases at V and 6 bases at J, with 16 bases between. CDR1 and CDR2 from the germline V gene are ENHRY and SYGVKD. The CDR3 is made up of 15 amino acids. The CDR3: CAISGIVGLGQPQHF. The CDR3 DNA follows: TGTGCCATCAGTGGGATAGTCGGATTAGGTCAGCCCCAGCATTTT.

This clonotype was seen at least ten times. The CDR3 DNA sequence: TGTGCCAGCAGTTACACGGACAACACTGAAGCTTTCTTT. It encodes CASSYTDNTEAFF. V and J are TRBV12-3 or TRBV12-4 and TRBJ1-1; D unresolved. Trimming shortened V by 4 bases and J by 2 bases, and 8 bases separated the two germline ends. This CDR3 region has 13 residues.

In its sample, this clonotype was seen a few times. The chain has TRBV20-1 and TRBJ1-6, with no clear D. The CDR3 runs 12 residues. Germline lookup yields CDR1 DFQATT and CDR2 SNEGSKA (reference sequence). The V gene lost 6 bases and the J gene lost 12 bases, with 15 bases spanning the gap. The CDR3 sequence is CSATVPPGPLHF. As DNA, the CDR3 is TGCAGTGCCACCGTCCCCCCCGGACCCCTCCACTTT.

The V and J genes are TRBV7-2 and TRBJ2-4, with TRBD2 as a possible D gene (7 bases). CDR1 is SGHTA and CDR2 is FQGNSA in the germline V gene. CDR3 length equals 14 residues. V was trimmed by 6 bases and J by 8 bases, leaving 17 bases between them. For the CDR3, the DNA is TGTGCCAGCAGGGGGGGGGGGGCTGGGGACATTCAGTACTTC. It codes for CASRGGGAGDIQYF.

This clonotype was counted ten times or more. V and J are TRBV6-1 and TRBJ2-5, with TRBD2 matching 8 bases. Germline-derived CDR1 and CDR2 are MNHNS and SASEGT. V was pared by 5 bases and J by 6 bases, with 5 bases of the junction left unmatched. The CDR3 has 13 amino acids. CDR3 sequence (DNA): TGTGCCAGCAGTCAGACTAGCGTAAAGACCCAGTACTTC. Translation: CASSQTSVKTQYF.

This clonotype has a count of ten or more. The chain couples TRBV12-3 or TRBV12-4 to TRBJ2-2; TRBD1 matches at 9 bases. The CDR3 runs to 16 residues. The V and J ends lost 4 bases and 5 bases, in that order; junction bases with no gene match: 8. CDR3 DNA sequence: TGTGCCAGCAGTTCCAAACAGGGGGCGGGTACCGGGGAGCTGTTTTTT. As protein: CASSSKQGAGTGELFF.

The sample holds many counts of this clonotype. The chain carries TRBV12-3 or TRBV12-4 and TRBJ2-7; 11 bases match TRBD1. Trimming removed 5 bases from V and 5 bases from J; junction bases left unmatched: 5. The CDR3 runs 14 residues. The DNA of the CDR3 is TGTGCCAGCAGTCCGGGACAGGGGGTTCACGAGCAGTACTTC. Protein sequence: CASSPGQGVHEQYF.

This clonotype has only a few counts. The genes are TRBV5-1 and TRBJ2-2; D ambiguous. The CDR3 length is 14 residues. Trimming shortened V by 3 bases and J by 7 bases, and 13 bases separated the two germline ends. Germline V gives CDR1 SGHRS, CDR2 YFSETQ. This CDR3 reads CASSWGRADGELFF. CDR3 in DNA: TGCGCCAGCAGCTGGGGTCGAGCTGACGGGGAGCTGTTTTTT. Full variable domain (remainder filled in from reference TRBV5-1 and TRBJ2-2): KAGVTQTPRYLIKTRGQQVTLSCSPISGHRSVSWYQQTPGQGLQFLFEYFSETQRNKGNFPGRFSGRQFSNSRSEMNVSTLELGDSALYLCASSWGRADGELFFGEGSRLTVL.

This clonotype was found many times. This chain joins TRBV27 and TRBJ2-7, with 8 bases that match TRBD1. Germline V CDR1 and CDR2: MNHEY, SMNVEV (reference sequence). This CDR3 is 14 amino acids long. V was pared by 6 bases and J by 3 bases, with 7 bases of the junction left unmatched. CDR3 sequence (DNA): TGTGCCAGCAGCTCCCAGGGGGCTCTCTACGAGCAGTACTTC. This encodes CASSSQGALYEQYF.

With regard to this clonotype: One base away lies a much larger clone, so this may be a sequencing read error. The CDR3 sequence: CASFRGYTEAFF. CDR3 bases: TGTGCCAGCTTCCGGGGTTACACTGAAGCTTTCTTT. This rearrangement joins TRBV6-1 to TRBJ1-1; D is undetermined. V was clipped by 8 bases and J by 3 bases, with 10 bases between them. This CDR3 is 12 amino acids long. The V gene's germline CDR1 is MNHNS and CDR2 SASEGT.

This clonotype was counted at least ten times. The V and J genes are TRBV11-2 and TRBJ2-1; tentative D call: TRBD2 (6 bases). Germline CDR1 reads SGHAT; CDR2 reads FQNNGV. The length of the CDR3 is 16 residues. With 2 bases removed from V and 1 base from J, the gap between germline ends came to 12 bases. In DNA form, the CDR3 reads TGTGCCAGCAGCTTATGGGGGGTGGGATCCTACAATGAGCAGTTCTTC. Encoded protein: CASSLWGVGSYNEQFF. Full variable domain (remainder filled in from reference TRBV11-2 and TRBJ2-1): EAGVAQSPRYKIIEKRQSVAFWCNPISGHATLYWYQQILGQGPKLLIQFQNNGVVDDSQLPKDRFSAERLKGVDSTLKIQPAKLEDSAVYLCASSLWGVGSYNEQFFGPGTRLTVL.

This clonotype occurred many times. The V gene is TRBV7-2, the J gene TRBJ2-7; 8 nucleotides line up with TRBD2. This CDR3 region has 15 residues. J was trimmed by 0 bases and V by 4 bases; bases with no gene match: 5. Germline CDR1 SGHTA, CDR2 FQGNSA. The chain's CDR3 is CASSWVAGPSYEQYF. The CDR3 nucleotides read TGTGCCAGCAGCTGGGTAGCGGGACCCTCCTACGAGCAGTACTTC.

The table lists this clonotype with many counts. This rearrangement joins TRBV27 to TRBJ1-5, with D tentatively TRBD1 (6 bases). The CDR3 length is 14 residues. Germline CDR1 reads MNHEY; CDR2 reads SMNVEV (reference sequence). V lost 4 bases and J lost 3, with 10 bases in between. The CDR3 DNA is TGTGCCAGCAGTTCCGACAGGTACAATCAGCCCCAGCATTTT. This codes for CASSSDRYNQPQHF.

This clonotype was detected many times. The chain combines TRBV7-2 with TRBJ2-3; 8 bases agree with TRBD2. CDR3 length: 15 residues. Per germline, CDR1 SGHTA and CDR2 FQGNSA. J was trimmed by 1 base and V by 1 base; bases with no gene match: 1. The CDR3 region has the DNA TGTGCCAGCAGCTTAGGGACTAGCCGCACAGATACGCAGTATTTT. As protein: CASSLGTSRTDTQYF.

The V gene is TRBV27, the J gene TRBJ2-1; the D is unclear. The CDR3 is 14 amino acids. Between the trimmed V and J ends, which lost 5 bases and 10 bases, there was a span of 18 bases. CDR1 and CDR2 from the germline V gene are MNHEY and SMNVEV (reference sequence). DNA of the CDR3: TGTGCCAGCAGTGGTCACCGGGCCCACTGGGAGCAGTTCTTC. Translating gives CASSGHRAHWEQFF.

This clonotype appeared many times. The chain joins TRBV28 to TRBJ1-1; 7 bases are a match to TRBD1. This CDR3 has 14 residues. V was pared by 4 bases and J by 2 bases, with 4 bases of the junction left unmatched. Germline V CDR1 and CDR2: MDHEN, SYDVKM. CDR3 region: CASSSGDRNTEAFF. The CDR3 nucleotides are TGTGCCAGCAGTTCGGGGGACAGAAACACTGAAGCTTTCTTT.

The chain uses TRBV18 and TRBJ1-5; tentative D call: TRBD1 (6 bases). The CDR3 runs to 14 residues. Germline V gives CDR1 KGHSH, CDR2 LQKENI. Trimming cost V 2 bases and J 5 bases, with 10 bases left between them. CDR3 loop: CASSPGGRDQPQHF. The CDR3 DNA sequence: TGTGCCAGCTCACCAGGGGGCCGGGATCAGCCCCAGCATTTT.

This clonotype was detected only a few times. The chain combines TRBV6-2 or TRBV6-3 with TRBJ2-6; possibly TRBD2 for D (5 bases). V gave up 11 bases and J gave up 3 bases, with 20 bases separating them. The CDR3 totals 16 residues. Germline V gene data show CDR1 as MNHEY and CDR2 as SVGEGT. CDR3 nucleotide sequence: TGTGCCGCCCGGACGGGAATTTTTAGTGGGGCCAACGTCCTGACTTTC. Its translation: CAARTGIFSGANVLTF.

This clonotype came up a few times. The CDR3 DNA follows: TGTGCCAGTAGTATAGAGGAGGGAGGCCCCTACGAGCAGTACTTC. As protein: CASSIEEGGPYEQYF. J is TRBJ2-7 and V is TRBV19; D may be TRBD2 (6 bases). Germline V gives CDR1 LNHDA, CDR2 SQIVND (reference sequence). Between the trimmed V and J ends, which lost 0 bases and 2 bases, there was a span of 11 bases. This CDR3 is 15 amino acids long.

The table lists this clonotype with many counts. This sequence joins TRBV20-1 and TRBJ1-2; 9 nucleotides align to TRBD1. CDR3 size: 14 residues. Per germline, CDR1 DFQATT and CDR2 SNEGSKA (reference sequence). Unmatched junction bases numbered 6, after V lost 1 base and J lost 6 bases. The CDR3 DNA is TGCAGTGCTAGAGCTACAGGGGGCTACGATGGCTACACCTTC. This gives the protein CSARATGGYDGYTF.

This clonotype was seen at least ten times. V gene TRBV12-3 or TRBV12-4 combines with J gene TRBJ2-7; no clear D gene. The CDR3 has 14 residues. The V end lost 1 base, the J end lost 4 bases, and 11 bases lay between the germline ends. The CDR3 spells CASSLGGSYYEQYF. The DNA for the CDR3 is TGTGCCAGCAGTTTAGGCGGCAGTTATTACGAGCAGTACTTC.

Many counts were recorded for this clonotype. The CDR3 is CASSEASGGGGGPQHF. CDR3 coding DNA: TGTGCCAGCAGTGAAGCGTCCGGGGGCGGTGGTGGGCCCCAGCATTTT. The rearrangement links TRBV2 to TRBJ1-5; D perhaps matches TRBD1 (6 bases). The V end was cut by 0 bases, the J end by 9 bases, with 18 bases between. The V gene's germline CDR1 is SNHLY and CDR2 FYNNEI. There are 16 residues in the CDR3.